These T cell receptor beta chains were read from a single sample in a study of monozygotic twins with cystic fibrosis. Method: immunoSEQ multiplex PCR; TCRdb's copy keeps in-frame clones and lacks some. The data contain some 32,000 clones, just over 95% of them singletons. Sample: blood. The receptors were sampled from a girl aged 2-10 years with cystic fibrosis. The CDR3 runs from the conserved cysteine through the conserved F or W.

>TRBV5-1|TRBJ1-1
CASRLVSSLNTEAFF
>TRBV7-8|TRBJ2-7
CASSLVRSEQYF
>TRBV4-2|TRBJ2-7
CASSPGLAGPFYEQYF
>TRBV27|TRBJ1-1
CASSPMGDRGTEAFF
>TRBV5-1|TRBJ2-3
CASSLVTRGTGTDTQYF
>TRBV15|TRBJ1-3
CATSSRRQSSGNTIYF
>TRBV4-1|TRBJ2-1
CASSRLGTAFNEQFF
>TRBV7-9|TRBJ2-3
CASSLARPQGPDTQYF
>TRBV7-3|TRBJ2-3
CASSRDRVPTDTQYF
>TRBV6-5|TRBJ1-1
CASSYSDSEAFF
>TRBV6-6|TRBJ2-7
CASRSSGAYEQYF
>TRBV9|TRBJ2-2
CASSSRGLGAGERTGELFF
>TRBV5-8|TRBJ1-5
CASSLGQLNYNQPQHF
>TRBV2|TRBJ2-7
CASSEDTRPSEQYF
>TRBV30|TRBJ2-2
CAGQYGVAGVTGELFF
>TRBV6-5|TRBJ1-2
CASRSGESYYGYTF
>TRBV5-1|TRBJ2-7
CASSVGFRSGRPLEQYF
>TRBV28|TRBJ1-4
CATVSDQTNEKLFF
>TRBV14|TRBJ2-7
CASSAWASPRGEQYF
>TRBV29-1|TRBJ2-1
CSVDRTGYNEQFF
>TRBV18|TRBJ1-5
CASSVGGHGGNQPQHF
>TRBV7-9|TRBJ2-1
CASSAYNEQFF
>TRBV10-3|TRBJ2-7
CAISGVDRGFYEQYF
>TRBV27|TRBJ1-2
CASTGLGGTYGYTF
>TRBV9|TRBJ1-2
CASSRDFRYGYTF
>TRBV2|TRBJ2-3
CASRSDSPTQYF
>TRBV11-2|TRBJ2-7
CASSGRAGANHEQYF
>TRBV7-9|TRBJ1-1
CASSTPPSSANTEAFF
>TRBV29-1|TRBJ1-2
CSGQTETYGYTF
>TRBV18|TRBJ2-3
CASSPRSGGREDTQYF
>TRBV2|TRBJ2-7
CASTQPGGTYEQYF
>TRBV20-1|TRBJ1-1
CSSGEAFF
>TRBV7-9|TRBJ2-7
CASSGSYEQYF
>TRBV28|TRBJ1-1
CASSLSRFGGPENTEAFF
>TRBV6-6|TRBJ1-5
CASRPGHLSNQPQHF
>TRBV5-5|TRBJ2-7
CASSFSFGVAEQYF
>TRBV29-1|TRBJ2-2
CSVRDRVPGELFF
>TRBV6-5|TRBJ2-4
CASSYGRGPREIQYF
>TRBV6-1|TRBJ1-4
CASSEIRGGTNEKLFF
>TRBV5-6|TRBJ2-7
CASSRLAGVGSSYEQYF
>TRBV6-1|TRBJ1-1
CASSGRRTNTEAFF
>TRBV7-6|TRBJ2-7
CASSFGTSDYEQYF
>TRBV5-4|TRBJ2-1
CASSLGGGRNEQFF
>TRBV6-5|TRBJ2-7
CASRPTDRGVGEQYF
>TRBV6-1|TRBJ1-1
CASRREAEAFF
>TRBV19|TRBJ2-4
CASSFLGTSGPKNIQYF
>TRBV28|TRBJ1-1
CASRGLNTEAFF
>TRBV6-5|TRBJ2-7
CASSLIGSGDEQYF
>TRBV28|TRBJ2-2
CASSGLAGFFSTGELFF
>TRBV19|TRBJ1-1
CASTLGVNTEAFF
>TRBV13|TRBJ2-4
CASSWLTTGLAGRDIQYF
>TRBV29-1|TRBJ1-2
CSVDRENYGYTF
>TRBV5-4|TRBJ1-6
CASSLQNSPLHF
>TRBV10-3|TRBJ2-3
CAISESQGTDTQYF
>TRBV5-1|TRBJ2-1
CASSLAGGLYNEQFF
>TRBV9|TRBJ2-3
CASSASGITDTQYF
>TRBV6-5|TRBJ2-1
CASRGNNEQFF
>TRBV7-8|TRBJ2-3
CASSLALTDTQYF
>TRBV2|TRBJ2-7
CASSEKVLRDRVQYF
>TRBV11-1|TRBJ2-2
CASSLLGELNTGELFF